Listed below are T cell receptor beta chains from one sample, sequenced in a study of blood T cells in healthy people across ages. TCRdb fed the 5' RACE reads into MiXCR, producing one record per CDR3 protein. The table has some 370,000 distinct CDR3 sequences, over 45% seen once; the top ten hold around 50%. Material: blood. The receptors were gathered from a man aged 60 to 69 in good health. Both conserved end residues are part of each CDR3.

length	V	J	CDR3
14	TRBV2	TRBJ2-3	CASSDQQGSDTQYF
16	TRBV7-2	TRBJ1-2	CASSLANPRQGHGYTF
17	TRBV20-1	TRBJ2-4	CSARRTSGGVAKNIQYF
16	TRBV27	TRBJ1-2	CASSLSWGSRGNGYTF
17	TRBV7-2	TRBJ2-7	CASSSYGLRGRTYEQYF
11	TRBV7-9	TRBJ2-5	CCVESQETQYF
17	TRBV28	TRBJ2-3	CASSLELGTTSTDTQYF
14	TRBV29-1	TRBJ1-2	CSVDAHRGRSGYTF
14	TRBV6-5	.	CASSYSGPRETQYF
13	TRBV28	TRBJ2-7	CASSSLAGGEQYF
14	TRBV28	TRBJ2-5	CATLGEGARETQYF
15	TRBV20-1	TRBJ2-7	CSASIPAGASYEQYF
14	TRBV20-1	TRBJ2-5	CSAREGAGEEEQYF
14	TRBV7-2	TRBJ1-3	CASSLGRAGNTIYF
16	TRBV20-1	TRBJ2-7	CSARSDRDLISYEQYF
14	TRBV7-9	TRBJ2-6	CAGSTGTGANVLTF
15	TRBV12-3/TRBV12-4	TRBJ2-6	CASRRQASGANVLTF
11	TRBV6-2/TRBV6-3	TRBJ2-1	CASSDNREQFF
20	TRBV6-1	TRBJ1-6	CASSEAWVRAFEFLRSPLHF